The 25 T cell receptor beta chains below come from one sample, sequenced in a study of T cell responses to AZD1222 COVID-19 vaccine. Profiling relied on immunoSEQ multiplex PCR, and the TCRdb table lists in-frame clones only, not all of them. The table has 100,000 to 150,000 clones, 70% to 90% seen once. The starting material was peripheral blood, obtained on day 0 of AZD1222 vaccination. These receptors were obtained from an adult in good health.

The CDR3 nucleotides are TGTGCCAGTAGTATACCGGGGTCTAATGAAAAACTGTTTTTT. Its translation is CASSIPGSNEKLFF. The V call is TRBV19, the J call TRBJ1-4, with no clear D. Per germline, CDR1 LNHDA and CDR2 SQIVND (reference sequence). The CDR3 has 14 residues. V lost 2 bases to trimming and J lost 3 bases, with 7 bases between them.

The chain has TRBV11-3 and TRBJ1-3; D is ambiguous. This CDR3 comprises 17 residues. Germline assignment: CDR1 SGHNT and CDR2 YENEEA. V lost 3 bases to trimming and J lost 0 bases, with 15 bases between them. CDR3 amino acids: CASSFGFGFYSGNTIYF. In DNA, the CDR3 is TGTGCCAGCAGCTTCGGGTTCGGATTCTACTCTGGAAACACCATATATTTT.

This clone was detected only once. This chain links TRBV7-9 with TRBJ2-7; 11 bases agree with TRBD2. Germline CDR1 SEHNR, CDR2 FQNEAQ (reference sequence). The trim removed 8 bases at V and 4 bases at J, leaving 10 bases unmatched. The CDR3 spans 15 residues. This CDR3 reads CASQDGLAGGYEQYF. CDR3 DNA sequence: TGTGCCAGCCAGGACGGGCTAGCGGGGGGATACGAGCAGTACTTC.

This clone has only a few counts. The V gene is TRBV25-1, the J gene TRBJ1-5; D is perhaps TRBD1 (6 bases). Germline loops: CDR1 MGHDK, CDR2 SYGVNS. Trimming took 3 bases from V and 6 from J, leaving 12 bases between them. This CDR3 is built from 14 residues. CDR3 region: CASSDWGAGQPQHF. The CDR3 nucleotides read TGTGCCAGCAGTGATTGGGGGGCAGGTCAGCCCCAGCATTTT. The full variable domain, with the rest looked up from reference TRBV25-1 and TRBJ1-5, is EADIYQTPRYLVIGTGKKITLECSQTMGHDKMYWYQQDPGMELHLIHYSYGVNSTEKGDLSSESTVSRIRTEHFPLTLESARPSHTSQYLCASSDWGAGQPQHFGDGTRLSIL.

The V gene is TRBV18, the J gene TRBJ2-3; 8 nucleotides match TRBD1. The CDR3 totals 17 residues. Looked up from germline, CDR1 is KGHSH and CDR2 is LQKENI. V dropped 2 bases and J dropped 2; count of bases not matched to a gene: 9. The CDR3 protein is CASSPTWTGKDTDTQYF. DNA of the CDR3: TGTGCCAGCTCACCAACGTGGACAGGGAAAGACACAGATACGCAGTATTTT.

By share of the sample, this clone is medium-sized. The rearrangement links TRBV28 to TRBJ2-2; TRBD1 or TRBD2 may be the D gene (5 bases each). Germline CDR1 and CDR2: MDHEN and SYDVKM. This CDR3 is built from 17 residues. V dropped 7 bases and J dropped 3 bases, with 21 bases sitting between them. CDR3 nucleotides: TGTGCCAGCACCACGAGCGAGGGGAAACCCCACACCGGGGAGCTGTTTTTT. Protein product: CASTTSEGKPHTGELFF.

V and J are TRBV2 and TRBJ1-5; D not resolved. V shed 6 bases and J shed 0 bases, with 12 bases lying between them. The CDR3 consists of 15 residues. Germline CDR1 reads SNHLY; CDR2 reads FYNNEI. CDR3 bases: TGTGCCAGCAGCTCCGACACAATTAGCAATCAGCCCCAGCATTTT. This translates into CASSSDTISNQPQHF. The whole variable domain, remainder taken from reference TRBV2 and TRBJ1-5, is EPEVTQTPSHQVTQMGQEVILRCVPISNHLYFYWYRQILGQKVEFLVSFYNNEISEKSEIFDDQFSVERPDGSNFTLKIRSTKLEDSAMYFCASSSDTISNQPQHFGDGTRLSIL.

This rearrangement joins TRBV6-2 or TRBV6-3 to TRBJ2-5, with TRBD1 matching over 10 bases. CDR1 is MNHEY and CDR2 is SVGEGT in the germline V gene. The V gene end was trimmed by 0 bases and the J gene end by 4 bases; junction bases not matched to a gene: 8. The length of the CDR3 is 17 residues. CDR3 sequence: CASSYSTRDRGLETQYF. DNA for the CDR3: TGTGCCAGCAGTTACTCGACCCGAGACAGGGGGCTAGAGACCCAGTACTTC.

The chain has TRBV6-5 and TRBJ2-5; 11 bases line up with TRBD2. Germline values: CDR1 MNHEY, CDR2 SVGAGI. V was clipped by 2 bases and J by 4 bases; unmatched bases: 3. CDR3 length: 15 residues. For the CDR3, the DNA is TGTGCCAGCAGTTACCCTGGACTAGCGGGAGAGACCCAGTACTTC. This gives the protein CASSYPGLAGETQYF.

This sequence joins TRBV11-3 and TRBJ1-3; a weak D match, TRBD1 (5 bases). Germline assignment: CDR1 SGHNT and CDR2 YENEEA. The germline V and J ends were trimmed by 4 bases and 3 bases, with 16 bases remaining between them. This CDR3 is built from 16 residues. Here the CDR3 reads CASSSDTTGRGNTIYF. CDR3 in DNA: TGTGCCAGCAGCTCGGACACAACCGGGCGTGGAAACACCATATATTTT.

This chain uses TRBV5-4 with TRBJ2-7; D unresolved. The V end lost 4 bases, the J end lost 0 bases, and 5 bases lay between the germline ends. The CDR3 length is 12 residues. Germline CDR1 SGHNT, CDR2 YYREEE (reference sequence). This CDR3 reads CASSLSSYEQYF. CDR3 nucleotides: TGTGCCAGCAGCCTCAGCTCCTACGAGCAGTACTTC.

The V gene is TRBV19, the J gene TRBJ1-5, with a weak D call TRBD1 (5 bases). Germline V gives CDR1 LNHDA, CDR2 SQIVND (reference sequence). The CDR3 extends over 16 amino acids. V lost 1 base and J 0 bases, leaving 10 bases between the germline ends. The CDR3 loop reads CASSIARTHSNQPQHF. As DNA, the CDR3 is TGTGCCAGTAGTATAGCACGGACACATAGCAATCAGCCCCAGCATTTT.

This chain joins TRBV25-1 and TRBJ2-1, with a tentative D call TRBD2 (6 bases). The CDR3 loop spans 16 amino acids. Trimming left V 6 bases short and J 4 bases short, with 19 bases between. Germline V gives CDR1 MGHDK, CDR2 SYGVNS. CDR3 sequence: CASSPPEGSRYNEQFF. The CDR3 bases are TGTGCCAGCAGCCCCCCGGAGGGGTCGAGGTACAATGAGCAGTTCTTC.

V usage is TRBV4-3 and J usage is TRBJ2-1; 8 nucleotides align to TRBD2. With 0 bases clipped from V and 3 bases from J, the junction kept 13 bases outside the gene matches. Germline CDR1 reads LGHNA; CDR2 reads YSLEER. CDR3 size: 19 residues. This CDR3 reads CASSQDRLGAGAHYNEQFF. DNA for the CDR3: TGCGCCAGCAGCCAAGATCGGTTGGGAGCGGGAGCGCACTACAATGAGCAGTTCTTC.

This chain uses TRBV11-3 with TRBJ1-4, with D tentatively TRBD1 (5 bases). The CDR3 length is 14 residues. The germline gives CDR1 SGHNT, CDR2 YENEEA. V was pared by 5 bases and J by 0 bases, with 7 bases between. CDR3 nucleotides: TGTGCCAGCAGCCCGGGGGCAACTAATGAAAAACTGTTTTTT. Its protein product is CASSPGATNEKLFF.

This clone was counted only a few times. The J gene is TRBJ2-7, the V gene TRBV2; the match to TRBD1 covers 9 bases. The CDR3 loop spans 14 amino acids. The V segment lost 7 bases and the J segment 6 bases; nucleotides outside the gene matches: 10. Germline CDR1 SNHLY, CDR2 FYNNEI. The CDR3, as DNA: TGTGCCAGCAACCCTCGGACAGGGGTTGCCGAGCAGTACTTC. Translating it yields CASNPRTGVAEQYF.

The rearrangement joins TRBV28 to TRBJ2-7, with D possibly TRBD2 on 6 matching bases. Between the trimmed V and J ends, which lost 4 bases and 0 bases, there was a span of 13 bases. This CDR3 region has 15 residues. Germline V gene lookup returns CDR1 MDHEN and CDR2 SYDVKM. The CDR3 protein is CASSWDSVNSYEQYF. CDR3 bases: TGTGCCAGCAGTTGGGACTCCGTTAACTCCTACGAGCAGTACTTC. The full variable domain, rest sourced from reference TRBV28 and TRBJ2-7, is DVKVTQSSRYLVKRTGEKVFLECVQDMDHENMFWYRQDPGLGLRLIYFSYDVKMKEKGDIPEGYSVSREKKERFSLILESASTNQTSMYLCASSWDSVNSYEQYFGPGTRLTVT.

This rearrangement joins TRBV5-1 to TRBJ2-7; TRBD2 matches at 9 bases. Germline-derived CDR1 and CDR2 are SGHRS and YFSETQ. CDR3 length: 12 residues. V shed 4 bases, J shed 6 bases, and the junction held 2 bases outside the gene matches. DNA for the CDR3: TGCGCCAGCAGCCCGCGGGAGGGCGAGCAGTACTTC. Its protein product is CASSPREGEQYF.

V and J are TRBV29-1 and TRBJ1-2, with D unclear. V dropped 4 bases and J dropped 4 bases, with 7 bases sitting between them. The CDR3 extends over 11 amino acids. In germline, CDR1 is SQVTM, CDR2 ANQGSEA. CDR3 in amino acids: CSVGSTYGYTF. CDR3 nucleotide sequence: TGCAGCGTTGGCTCCACCTATGGCTACACCTTC.

The CDR3 DNA reads as TGTGCCAGTAGTATAAGTGAGACCCAGTACTTC. Translating it yields CASSISETQYF. This chain joins TRBV19 and TRBJ2-5; D unclear. Germline V gene data show CDR1 as LNHDA and CDR2 as SQIVND (reference sequence). CDR3 length: 11 residues. V lost 2 bases and J lost 5, with 3 bases in between.

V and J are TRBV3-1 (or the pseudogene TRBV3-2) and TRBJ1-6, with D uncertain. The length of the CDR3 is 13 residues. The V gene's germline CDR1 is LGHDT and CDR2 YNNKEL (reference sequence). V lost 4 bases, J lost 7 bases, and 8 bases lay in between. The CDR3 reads CASSPSSNSPLHF. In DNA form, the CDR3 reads TGTGCCAGCAGCCCGTCTTCCAATTCACCCCTCCACTTT.

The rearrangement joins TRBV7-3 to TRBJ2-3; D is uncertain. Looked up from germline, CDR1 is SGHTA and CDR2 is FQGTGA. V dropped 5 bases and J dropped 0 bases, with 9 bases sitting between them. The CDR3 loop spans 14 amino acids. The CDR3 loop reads CASSLRPSTDTQYF. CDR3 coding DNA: TGTGCCAGCAGCCTGAGACCGAGCACAGATACGCAGTATTTT.

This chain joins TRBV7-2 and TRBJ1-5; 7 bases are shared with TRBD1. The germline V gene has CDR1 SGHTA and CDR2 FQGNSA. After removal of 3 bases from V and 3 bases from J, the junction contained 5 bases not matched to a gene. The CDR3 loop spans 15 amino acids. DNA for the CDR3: TGTGCCAGCAGCTTCGTACAGGGGATCAATCAGCCCCAGCATTTT. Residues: CASSFVQGINQPQHF.

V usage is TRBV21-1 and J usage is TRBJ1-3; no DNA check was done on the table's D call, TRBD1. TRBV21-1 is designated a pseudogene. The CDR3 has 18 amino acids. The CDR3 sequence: CASSTGTYQPGSGNTIYF. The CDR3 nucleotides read TGTGCCAGCAGCACCGGGACATACCAACCAGGATCTGGAAACACCATATATTTT.

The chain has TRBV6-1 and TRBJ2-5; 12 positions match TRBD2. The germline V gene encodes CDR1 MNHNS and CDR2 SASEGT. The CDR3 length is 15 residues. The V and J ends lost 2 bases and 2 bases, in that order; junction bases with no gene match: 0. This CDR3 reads CASSELAGGQETQYF. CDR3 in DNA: TGTGCCAGCAGTGAACTAGCGGGAGGGCAAGAGACCCAGTACTTC.